This TCR beta chain was sequenced in a study of shared clonotypes between healthy human individuals. Produced via immunoSEQ multiplex PCR; TCRdb's table is partial and in-frame only. The profile shows over 400,000 clones, more than 75% of them singletons. Trimming left V 2 bases short and J 4 bases short, with 16 bases between. CDR3 size: 16 residues. Germline V CDR1 and CDR2: SGHDT, YYEEEE. This rearrangement joins TRBV5-6 to TRBJ1-5; D uncertain. The source is a woman aged 40-49 years in good health. Some clones in this sample may be carry-over from other donors' samples. The sequencing input was PBMCs. CDR3 region: CASSFYSGVYNQPQHF. The CDR3 DNA is TGTGCCAGCAGCTTTTATTCCGGGGTATATAATCAGCCCCAGCATTTT. The variable domain in full, completed from reference TRBV5-6 and TRBJ1-5, reads DAGVTQSPTHLIKTRGQQVTLRCSPKSGHDTVSWYQQALGQGPQFIFQYYEEEERQRGNFPDRFSGHQFPNYSSELNVNALLLGDSALYLCASSFYSGVYNQPQHFGDGTRLSIL.